Listed below are T cell receptor beta chains from one sample, sequenced in a study of blood T cell repertoires in COVID-19. The data were produced by immunoSEQ multiplex PCR, yet TCRdb's version contains in-frame clones alone and is incomplete. In the table there are some 190,000 clones, approximately 80% of which are singletons. Material for sequencing was peripheral blood. Receptors were obtained from a human donor in a cohort sampled during active COVID-19. The CDR3 runs from the conserved cysteine through the conserved F or W. Fields, in order: J gene, clone size, V gene, D gene, CDR3 protein, CDR3 DNA. D genes are given only for firm matches. Size is omitted from some rows. Given values are once, few, many or a class for expanded clones.

TRBJ2-7 few TRBV7-9 TRBD1 CASSHRDRVDEQYF TGTGCCAGCAGCCACCGGGACAGGGTTGACGAGCAGTACTTC
TRBJ1-2 once TRBV5-1 - CASSPTEYGYTF TGCGCCAGCAGCCCCACAGAGTATGGCTACACCTTC
TRBJ2-3 - TRBV5-1 - CASSLVGSTDTQYF TGCGCCAGCAGCTTGGTGGGCAGCACAGATACGCAGTATTTT
TRBJ1-1 - TRBV19 - CATLDRLNTEAFF TGTGCCACCCTGGACAGATTGAACACTGAAGCTTTCTTT
TRBJ2-1 once TRBV7-2 TRBD2 CASSLTSGSSDEQFF TGTGCCAGCAGCTTGACTAGCGGGAGTTCTGATGAGCAGTTCTTC
TRBJ1-2 - TRBV19 - CASSSSGLWNYGYTF TGTGCCAGTAGTTCTTCAGGGCTGTGGAACTATGGCTACACCTTC
TRBJ2-5 - TRBV11-2 - CASSIRGLLQETQYF TGTGCCAGCAGCATACGTGGACTGCTGCAAGAGACCCAGTACTTC
TRBJ1-3 - TRBV6-1 - CASSVPLRGTEGNTIYF TGTGCCAGCAGTGTCCCCCTCAGGGGAACGGAGGGAAACACCATATATTTT
TRBJ1-2 - TRBV5-1 - CASSLGQTNYAF TGCGCCAGCAGCTTGGGGCAGACTAACTACGCCTTC
TRBJ1-2 - TRBV24-1 - CATSDLTGNYGYTF TGTGCCACCAGTGATTTAACCGGGAACTATGGCTACACCTTC
TRBJ2-3 once TRBV7-9 TRBD2 CASSLASRTSGRSPDTQYF TGTGCCAGCAGCTTAGCGTCACGGACTAGCGGGAGATCTCCAGATACGCAGTATTTT
TRBJ1-1 - TRBV3-1/TRBV3-2 - CASSRAQGNTEAFF TGTGCCAGCAGCCGCGCCCAGGGGAACACTGAAGCTTTCTTT
TRBJ1-6 - TRBV2 TRBD1 CASTPPGQGVRSPLHF TGTGCCAGCACCCCACCCGGACAGGGCGTGAGATCACCCCTCCACTTT
TRBJ1-5 - TRBV6-5 - CASSAAPGGNQPQHF TGTGCCAGCAGCGCAGCTCCGGGGGGCAATCAGCCCCAGCATTTT
TRBJ1-1 - TRBV7-9 - CASSLVLGGPEAFF TGTGCCAGCAGCTTAGTTTTGGGGGGTCCTGAAGCTTTCTTT
TRBJ1-5 few TRBV19 - CASSITGYSNQPQHF TGTGCCAGTAGTATTACCGGTTATAGCAATCAGCCCCAGCATTTT
TRBJ2-5 - TRBV27 TRBD1 CASSFARQGADFKTQYF TGTGCCAGCAGTTTCGCCCGACAGGGGGCGGATTTCAAGACCCAGTACTTC
TRBJ2-7 - TRBV28 - CASSLVRELLYEQYF TGTGCCAGCAGTTTGGTAAGGGAGCTCCTCTACGAGCAGTACTTC
TRBJ2-1 - TRBV19 - CASRHREYYNEQFF TGTGCCAGTAGACACAGGGAGTATTACAATGAGCAGTTCTTC
TRBJ1-5 - TRBV27 - CASSPVNQPQHF TGTGCCAGCAGTCCGGTCAATCAGCCCCAGCATTTT
TRBJ2-7 few TRBV2 TRBD1 CATKPWGQGAYEQYF TGTGCCACTAAGCCGTGGGGACAGGGGGCCTACGAGCAGTACTTC
TRBJ2-2 - TRBV7-8 - CGLGSPGGELFF TGTGGCCTCGGGTCTCCGGGCGGGGAGCTGTTTTTT
TRBJ2-1 - TRBV19 TRBD2 CASSASGLAGVHEQFF TGTGCCAGTAGTGCGTCGGGACTAGCGGGGGTTCATGAGCAGTTCTTC
TRBJ2-5 - TRBV7-9 TRBD2 CASSLSRAGGQETQYF TGTGCCAGCAGCTTATCTAGAGCGGGGGGCCAAGAGACCCAGTACTTC
TRBJ2-7 - TRBV27 TRBD1 CASSRDRGGGYEQYF TGTGCCAGCAGCCGGGACAGGGGTGGGGGCTACGAGCAGTACTTC
TRBJ2-3 - TRBV7-3 - CASSSLRGTDTQYF TGTGCCAGCAGCTCCCTACGGGGCACAGATACGCAGTATTTT
TRBJ2-1 - TRBV24-1 - CATSVNGYSEQFF TGTGCCACCAGTGTAAATGGGTACAGTGAGCAGTTCTTC
TRBJ1-6 - TRBV6-5 - CASSYSRPASPLHF TGTGCCAGCAGTTACTCGAGGCCGGCGTCACCCCTCCACTTT
TRBJ2-2 - TRBV28 - CASSLMGRGSGELFF TGTGCCAGCAGTTTAATGGGCCGGGGGTCCGGGGAGCTGTTTTTT
TRBJ2-1 many TRBV5-8 - CASKFTSSYNEQFF TGTGCCAGCAAATTTACCAGCTCCTACAATGAGCAGTTCTTC
TRBJ1-3 - TRBV12-3/TRBV12-4 - CASARYTIYF TGTGCCAGCGCCCGGTACACCATATATTTT
TRBJ2-7 - TRBV4-2 TRBD1 CASSQDGQGRGEQYF TGTGCCAGCAGCCAAGATGGACAGGGCCGGGGCGAGCAGTACTTC
TRBJ1-2 - TRBV18 TRBD1 CASSATGTGVYGYTF TGTGCCAGCTCAGCCACCGGGACAGGGGTTTATGGCTACACCTTC
TRBJ2-2 - TRBV27 - CASSPGLLNTGELFF TGTGCCAGCAGTCCTGGACTGTTGAACACCGGGGAGCTGTTTTTT
TRBJ2-3 few TRBV10-2 TRBD2 CASSEAGGTDTQYF TGCGCCAGCAGTGAAGCGGGAGGCACAGATACGCAGTATTTT
TRBJ1-1 - TRBV4-2 - CASSQDVGNTEAFF TGTGCCAGCAGCCAAGACGTCGGTAATACTGAAGCTTTCTTT
TRBJ2-3 - TRBV30 - CAWARGDTQYF TGTGCCTGGGCCAGAGGCGATACGCAGTATTTT
TRBJ2-2 - TRBV6-1 - CASSESRARASNTGELFF TGTGCCAGCAGTGAAAGCCGGGCCAGGGCGTCGAACACCGGGGAGCTGTTTTTT
TRBJ2-7 - TRBV2 TRBD2 CASIREGYEQYF TGTGCCAGCATCCGGGAGGGCTACGAGCAGTACTTC
TRBJ2-7 - TRBV5-4 TRBD1 CASSWGRDRKYTNEQYF TGTGCCAGCAGCTGGGGCCGGGACAGGAAGTATACGAACGAGCAGTACTTC